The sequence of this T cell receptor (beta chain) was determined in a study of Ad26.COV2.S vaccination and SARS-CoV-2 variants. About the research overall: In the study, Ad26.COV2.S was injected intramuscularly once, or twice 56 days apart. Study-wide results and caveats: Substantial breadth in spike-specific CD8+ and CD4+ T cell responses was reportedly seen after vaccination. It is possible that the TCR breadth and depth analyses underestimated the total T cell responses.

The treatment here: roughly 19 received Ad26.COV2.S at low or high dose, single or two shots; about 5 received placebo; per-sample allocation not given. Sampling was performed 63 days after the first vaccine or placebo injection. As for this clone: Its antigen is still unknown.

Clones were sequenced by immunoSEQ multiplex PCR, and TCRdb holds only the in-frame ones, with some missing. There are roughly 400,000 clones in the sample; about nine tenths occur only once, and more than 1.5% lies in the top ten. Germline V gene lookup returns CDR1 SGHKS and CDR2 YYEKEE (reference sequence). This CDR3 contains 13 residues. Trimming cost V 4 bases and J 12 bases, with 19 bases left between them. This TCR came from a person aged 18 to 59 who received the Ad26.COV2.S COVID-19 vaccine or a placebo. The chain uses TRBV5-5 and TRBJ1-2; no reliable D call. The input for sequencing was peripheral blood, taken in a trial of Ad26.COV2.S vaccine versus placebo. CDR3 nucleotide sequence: TGTGCCAGCAGCCCTTTAGGACGAACTTTGGACACCTTC. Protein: CASSPLGRTLDTF.